This record looks at one TCR beta chain sequence and its context. The CDR3 spans 19 residues. Trimming removed 0 bases at V and 6 bases at J, with 26 bases between. Germline CDR1 SGDLS, CDR2 YYNGEE. Study processing details: Reference gene primer amplification gave nucleated cell count estimates. Data came from immunoSEQ multiplex PCR; TCRdb stores just in-frame clones and leaves some out. V, J and clone size reflect that table, while D and trimming were determined from the DNA. The table records approximately 390,000 clones, roughly 89% of them present only once. This specimen comes from a study of blood T cell repertoires in COVID-19. Study context: The cDNA or gDNA used as material had been derived from T cells, B-cell-depleted T cells, or PBMCs.

Individuals aged about 18 to 89 years were recruited from about two dozen US areas. Cohort 3 donors were reported recovered after two negative PCRs, clearance, or symptom resolution. The receptor was isolated from a woman aged 45-65 years who had recovered from COVID-19. Source material: PBMCs or T cells enriched from blood (not recorded which). The chain couples TRBV9 to TRBJ2-3; D might be TRBD2 (7 bases). The CDR3 coding sequence is TGTGCCAGCAGCGTAGATCTTGGGGTCCCTGGGGGGGCAAGGGATACGCAGTATTTT. Amino acid sequence: CASSVDLGVPGGARDTQYF.